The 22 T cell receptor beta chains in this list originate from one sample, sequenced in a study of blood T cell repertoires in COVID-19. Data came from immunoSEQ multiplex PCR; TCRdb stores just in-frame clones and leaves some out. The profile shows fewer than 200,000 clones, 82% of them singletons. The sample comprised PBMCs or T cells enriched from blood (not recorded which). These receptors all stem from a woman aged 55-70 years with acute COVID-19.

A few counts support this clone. The CDR3 is CASSLERTVLGNTIYF. CDR3 DNA: TGTGCCAGCAGCTTGGAACGGACAGTACTTGGAAACACCATATATTTT. The V and J genes are TRBV5-8 and TRBJ1-3, with D possibly TRBD1 on 6 matching bases. V gave up 0 bases and J gave up 3 bases, with 13 bases separating them. The CDR3 totals 16 residues. CDR1 SGHTS and CDR2 YDEGEE come from the germline V gene.

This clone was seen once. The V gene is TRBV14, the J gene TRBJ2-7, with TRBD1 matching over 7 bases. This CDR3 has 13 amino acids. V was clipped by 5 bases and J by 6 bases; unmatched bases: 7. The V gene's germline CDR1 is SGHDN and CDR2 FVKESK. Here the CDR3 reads CASSSDRAGEQYF. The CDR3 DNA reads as TGTGCCAGCAGCTCCGACAGGGCCGGCGAGCAGTACTTC. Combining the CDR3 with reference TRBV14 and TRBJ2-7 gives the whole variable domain EAGVTQFPSHSVIEKGQTVTLRCDPISGHDNLYWYRRVMGKEIKFLLHFVKESKQDESGMPNNRFLAERTGGTYSTLKVQPAELEDSGVYFCASSSDRAGEQYFGPGTRLTVT.

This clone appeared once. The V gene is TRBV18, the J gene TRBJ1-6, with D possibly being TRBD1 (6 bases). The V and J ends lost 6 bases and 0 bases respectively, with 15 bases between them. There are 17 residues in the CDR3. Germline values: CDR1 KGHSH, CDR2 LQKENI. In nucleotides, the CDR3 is TGTGCCAGCTCGGGCAGGGGTCCCGACTCCTATAATTCACCCCTCCACTTT. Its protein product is CASSGRGPDSYNSPLHF.

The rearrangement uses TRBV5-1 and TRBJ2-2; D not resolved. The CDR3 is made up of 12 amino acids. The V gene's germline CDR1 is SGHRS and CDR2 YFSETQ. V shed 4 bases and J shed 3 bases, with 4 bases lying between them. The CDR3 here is CASSIDTGELFF. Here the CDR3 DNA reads TGCGCCAGCAGCATCGACACCGGGGAGCTGTTTTTT.

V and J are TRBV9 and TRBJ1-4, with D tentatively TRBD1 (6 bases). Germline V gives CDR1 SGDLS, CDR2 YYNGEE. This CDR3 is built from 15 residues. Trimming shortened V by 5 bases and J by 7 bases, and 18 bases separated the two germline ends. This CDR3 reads CASSERDTIPEKLFF. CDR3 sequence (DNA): TGTGCCAGCAGTGAAAGGGACACAATCCCTGAAAAACTGTTTTTT. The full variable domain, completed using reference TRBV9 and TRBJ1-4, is DSGVTQTPKHLITATGQRVTLRCSPRSGDLSVYWYQQSLDQGLQFLIQYYNGEERAKGNILERFSAQQFPDLHSELNLSSLELGDSALYFCASSERDTIPEKLFFGSGTQLSVL.

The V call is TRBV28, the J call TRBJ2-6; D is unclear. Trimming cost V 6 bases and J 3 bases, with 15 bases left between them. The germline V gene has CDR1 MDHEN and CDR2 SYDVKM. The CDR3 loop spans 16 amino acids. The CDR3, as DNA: TGTGCCAGCAGCCGCCGCACTTCGCTTGGGGCCAACGTCCTGACTTTC. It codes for CASSRRTSLGANVLTF. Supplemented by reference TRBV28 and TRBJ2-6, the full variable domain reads DVKVTQSSRYLVKRTGEKVFLECVQDMDHENMFWYRQDPGLGLRLIYFSYDVKMKEKGDIPEGYSVSREKKERFSLILESASTNQTSMYLCASSRRTSLGANVLTFGAGSRLTVL.

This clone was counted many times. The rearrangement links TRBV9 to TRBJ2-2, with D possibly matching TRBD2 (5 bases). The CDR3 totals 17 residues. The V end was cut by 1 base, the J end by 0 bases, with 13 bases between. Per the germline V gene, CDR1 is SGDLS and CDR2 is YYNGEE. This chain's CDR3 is CASSVTGSPANTGELFF. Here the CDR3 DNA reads TGTGCCAGCAGCGTAACGGGGTCCCCCGCGAACACCGGGGAGCTGTTTTTT.

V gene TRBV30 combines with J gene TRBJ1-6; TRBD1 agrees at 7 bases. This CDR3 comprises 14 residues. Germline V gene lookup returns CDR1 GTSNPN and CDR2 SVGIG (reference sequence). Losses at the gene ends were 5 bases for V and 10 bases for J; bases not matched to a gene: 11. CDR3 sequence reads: CAWSNRGRGSPLHF. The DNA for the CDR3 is TGTGCCTGGTCTAATAGGGGGCGCGGATCACCCCTCCACTTT.

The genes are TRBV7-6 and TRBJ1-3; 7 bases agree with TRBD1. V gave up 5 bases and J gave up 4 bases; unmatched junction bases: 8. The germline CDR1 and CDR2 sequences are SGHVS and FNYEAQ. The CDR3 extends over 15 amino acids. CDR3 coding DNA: TGTGCCAGCAGCAACCCAGGGGGTAGAGGAAACACCATATATTTT. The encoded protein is CASSNPGGRGNTIYF.

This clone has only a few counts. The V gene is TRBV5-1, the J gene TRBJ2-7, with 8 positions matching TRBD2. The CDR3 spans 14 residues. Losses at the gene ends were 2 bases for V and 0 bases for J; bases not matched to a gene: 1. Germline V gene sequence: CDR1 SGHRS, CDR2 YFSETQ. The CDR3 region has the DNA TGCGCCAGCAGCTTAGGGACTAGCTCCTACGAGCAGTACTTC. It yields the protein CASSLGTSSYEQYF.

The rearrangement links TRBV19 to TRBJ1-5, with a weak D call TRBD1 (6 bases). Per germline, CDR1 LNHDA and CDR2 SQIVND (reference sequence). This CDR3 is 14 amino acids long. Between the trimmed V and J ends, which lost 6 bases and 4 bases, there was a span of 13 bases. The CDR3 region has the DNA TGTGCCAGTAGCCACAGGGCCCCTAATCAGCCCCAGCATTTT. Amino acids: CASSHRAPNQPQHF.

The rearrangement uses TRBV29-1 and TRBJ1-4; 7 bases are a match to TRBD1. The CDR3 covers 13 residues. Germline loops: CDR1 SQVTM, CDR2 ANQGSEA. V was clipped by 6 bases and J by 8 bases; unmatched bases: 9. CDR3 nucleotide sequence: TGCAGCGTAGCAGGGGGGCTTAGCGAAAAACTGTTTTTT. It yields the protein CSVAGGLSEKLFF.

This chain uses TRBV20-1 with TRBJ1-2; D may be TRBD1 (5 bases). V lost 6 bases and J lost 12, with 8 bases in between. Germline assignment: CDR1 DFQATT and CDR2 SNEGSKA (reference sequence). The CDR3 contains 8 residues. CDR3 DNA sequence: TGCAGTGCCTCGGGGGACACCTTC. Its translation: CSASGDTF.

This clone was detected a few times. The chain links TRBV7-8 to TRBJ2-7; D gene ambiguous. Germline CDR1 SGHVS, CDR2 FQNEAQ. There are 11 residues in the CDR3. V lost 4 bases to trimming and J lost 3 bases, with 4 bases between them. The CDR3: CASSSRYEQYF. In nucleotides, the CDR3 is TGTGCCAGCAGCTCCCGCTACGAGCAGTACTTC.

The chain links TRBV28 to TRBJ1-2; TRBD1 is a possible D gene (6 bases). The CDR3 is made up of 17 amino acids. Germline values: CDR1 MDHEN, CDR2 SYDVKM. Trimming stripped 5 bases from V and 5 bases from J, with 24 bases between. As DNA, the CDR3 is TGTGCCAGCAGTGGACAAGGGTTACCGACAAGGGGGTATGGCTACACCTTC. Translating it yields CASSGQGLPTRGYGYTF.

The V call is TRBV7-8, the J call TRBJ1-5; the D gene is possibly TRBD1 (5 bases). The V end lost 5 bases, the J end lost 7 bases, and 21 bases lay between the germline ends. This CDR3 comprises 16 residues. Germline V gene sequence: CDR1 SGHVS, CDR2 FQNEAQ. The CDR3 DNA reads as TGTGCCAGCAGCCACCTCGAGCAGGGACGGGAGCAGCCCCAGCATTTT. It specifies CASSHLEQGREQPQHF.

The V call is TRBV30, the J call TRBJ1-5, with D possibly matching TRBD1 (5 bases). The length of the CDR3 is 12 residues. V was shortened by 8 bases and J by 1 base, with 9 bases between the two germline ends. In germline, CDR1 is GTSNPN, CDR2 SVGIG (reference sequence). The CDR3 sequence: CAAQGSNQPQHF. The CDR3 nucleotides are TGTGCCGCTCAGGGAAGCAATCAGCCCCAGCATTTT. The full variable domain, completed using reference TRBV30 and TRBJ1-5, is SQTIHQWPATLVQPVGSPLSLECTVEGTSNPNLYWYRQAAGRGLQLLFYSVGIGQISSEVPQNLSASRPQDRQFILSSKKLLLSDSGFYLCAAQGSNQPQHFGDGTRLSIL.

DNA of the CDR3: TGTGCCAGCAGCCAAGGGGGACAGGGCCGCTATGGCTACACCTTC. Its protein is CASSQGGQGRYGYTF. The chain combines TRBV14 with TRBJ1-2, with TRBD1 matching over 9 bases. The J segment lost 4 bases and the V segment lost 1 base, leaving 4 bases of the junction unmatched. CDR1 SGHDN and CDR2 FVKESK come from the germline V gene. The CDR3 sequence is 15 residues long.

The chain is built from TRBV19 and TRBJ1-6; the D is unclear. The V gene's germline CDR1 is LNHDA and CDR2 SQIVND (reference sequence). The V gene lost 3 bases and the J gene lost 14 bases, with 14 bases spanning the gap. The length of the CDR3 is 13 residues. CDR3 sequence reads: CASSIGNVGTLHF. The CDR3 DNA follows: TGTGCCAGTAGTATCGGTAACGTTGGTACCCTCCACTTT.

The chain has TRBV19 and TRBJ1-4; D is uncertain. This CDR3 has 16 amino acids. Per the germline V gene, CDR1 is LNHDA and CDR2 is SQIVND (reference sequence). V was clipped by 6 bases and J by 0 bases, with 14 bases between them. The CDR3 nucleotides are TGTGCCAGTAGCAAATTTGCCGGGGCAACTAATGAAAAACTGTTTTTT. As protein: CASSKFAGATNEKLFF.

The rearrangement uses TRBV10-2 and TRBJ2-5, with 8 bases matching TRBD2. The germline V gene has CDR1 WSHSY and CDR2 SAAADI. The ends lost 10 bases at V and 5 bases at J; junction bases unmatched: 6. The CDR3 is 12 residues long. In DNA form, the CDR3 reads TGCGCCACGGGGGGGGCGCGGGAGACCCAGTACTTC. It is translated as CATGGARETQYF.

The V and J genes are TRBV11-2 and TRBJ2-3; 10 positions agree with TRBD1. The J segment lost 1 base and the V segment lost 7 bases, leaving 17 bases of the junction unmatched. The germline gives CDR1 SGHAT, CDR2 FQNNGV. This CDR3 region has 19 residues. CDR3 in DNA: TGTGCCAGCATCAAGACAGGGGGCTATACCGGTACTCGCACAGATACGCAGTATTTT. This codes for CASIKTGGYTGTRTDTQYF.